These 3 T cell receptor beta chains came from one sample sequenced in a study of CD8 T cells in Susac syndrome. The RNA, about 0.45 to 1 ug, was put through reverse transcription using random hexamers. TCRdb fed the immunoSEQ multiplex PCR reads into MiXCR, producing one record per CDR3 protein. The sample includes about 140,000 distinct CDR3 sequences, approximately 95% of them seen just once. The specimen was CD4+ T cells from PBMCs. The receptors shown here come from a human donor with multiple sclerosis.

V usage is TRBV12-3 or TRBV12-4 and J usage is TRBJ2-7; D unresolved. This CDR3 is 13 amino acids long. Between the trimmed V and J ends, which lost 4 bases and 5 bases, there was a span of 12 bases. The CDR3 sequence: CASSSHRADEQYF. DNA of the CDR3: TGTGCCAGCAGTTCGCACCGGGCGGACGAGCAGTACTTC.

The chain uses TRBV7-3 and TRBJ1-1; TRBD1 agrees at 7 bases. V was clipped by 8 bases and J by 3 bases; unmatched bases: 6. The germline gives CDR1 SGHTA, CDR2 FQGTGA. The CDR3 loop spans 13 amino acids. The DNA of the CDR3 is TGTGCCAGCGGTCAGGGGGAGGACACTGAAGCTTTCTTT. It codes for CASGQGEDTEAFF.

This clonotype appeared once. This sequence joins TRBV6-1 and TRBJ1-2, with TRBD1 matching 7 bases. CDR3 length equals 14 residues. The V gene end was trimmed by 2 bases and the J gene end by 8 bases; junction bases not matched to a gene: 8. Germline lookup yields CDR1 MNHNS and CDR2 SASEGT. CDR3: CASSESGGGDGYTF. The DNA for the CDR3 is TGTGCCAGCAGTGAATCGGGAGGGGGCGACGGCTACACCTTC.